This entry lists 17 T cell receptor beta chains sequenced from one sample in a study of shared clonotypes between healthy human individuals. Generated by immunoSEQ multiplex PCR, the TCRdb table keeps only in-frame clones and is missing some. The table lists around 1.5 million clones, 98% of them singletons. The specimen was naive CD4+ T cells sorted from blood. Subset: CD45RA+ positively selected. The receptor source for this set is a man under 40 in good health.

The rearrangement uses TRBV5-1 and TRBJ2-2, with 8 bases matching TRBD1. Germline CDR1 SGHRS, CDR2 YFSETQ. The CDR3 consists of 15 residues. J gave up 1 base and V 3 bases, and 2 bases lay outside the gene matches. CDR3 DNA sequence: TGCGCCAGCAGCTACGGGACAGGGAACACCGGGGAGCTGTTTTTT. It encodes CASSYGTGNTGELFF.

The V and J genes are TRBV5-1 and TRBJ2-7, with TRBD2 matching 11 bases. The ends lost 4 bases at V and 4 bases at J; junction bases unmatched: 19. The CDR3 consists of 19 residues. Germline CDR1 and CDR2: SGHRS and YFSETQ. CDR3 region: CASSRWGGLQLAGAYEQYF. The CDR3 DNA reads TGCGCCAGCAGCCGCTGGGGCGGATTGCAACTAGCGGGGGCATACGAGCAGTACTTC.

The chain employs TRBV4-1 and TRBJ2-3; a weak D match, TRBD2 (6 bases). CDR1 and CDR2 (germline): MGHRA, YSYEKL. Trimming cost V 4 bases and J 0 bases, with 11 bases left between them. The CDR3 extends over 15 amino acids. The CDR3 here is CASSLSGLSTDTQYF. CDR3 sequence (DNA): TGCGCCAGCAGCCTTAGCGGCTTGAGCACAGATACGCAGTATTTT.

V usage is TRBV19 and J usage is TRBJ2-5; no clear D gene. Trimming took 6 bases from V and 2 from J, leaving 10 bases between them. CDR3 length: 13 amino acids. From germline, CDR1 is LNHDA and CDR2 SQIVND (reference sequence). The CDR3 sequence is CASRKIGQETQYF. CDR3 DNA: TGTGCCAGTAGGAAGATAGGACAAGAGACCCAGTACTTC.

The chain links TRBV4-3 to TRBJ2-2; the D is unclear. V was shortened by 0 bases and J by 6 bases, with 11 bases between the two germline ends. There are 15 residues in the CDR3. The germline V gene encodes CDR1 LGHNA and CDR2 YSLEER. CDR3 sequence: CASSQDEGMAGELFF. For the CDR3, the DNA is TGCGCCAGCAGCCAAGATGAAGGGATGGCCGGGGAGCTGTTTTTT.

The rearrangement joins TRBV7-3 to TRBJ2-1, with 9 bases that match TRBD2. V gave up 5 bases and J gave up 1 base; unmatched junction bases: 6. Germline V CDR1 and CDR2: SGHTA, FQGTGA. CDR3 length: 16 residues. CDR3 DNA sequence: TGTGCCAGCAGCCCGAGACTAGCGGCATCCTACAATGAGCAGTTCTTC. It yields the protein CASSPRLAASYNEQFF.

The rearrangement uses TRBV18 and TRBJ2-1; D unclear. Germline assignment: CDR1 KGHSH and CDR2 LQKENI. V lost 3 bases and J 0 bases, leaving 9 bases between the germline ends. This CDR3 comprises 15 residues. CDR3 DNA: TGTGCCAGCTCACCGAAGCGCGGCTCCTACAATGAGCAGTTCTTC. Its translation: CASSPKRGSYNEQFF.

This CDR3 is CASSYSGLAGEETQYF. CDR3 nucleotides: TGTGCCAGCAGTTACTCGGGACTAGCGGGAGAAGAGACCCAGTACTTC. J is TRBJ2-5 and V is TRBV6-6; TRBD2 aligns across 14 bases. The CDR3 is 16 residues long. CDR1 is MNHNY, CDR2 SVGAGI, per germline (reference sequence). Unmatched junction bases numbered 0, after V lost 0 bases and J lost 3 bases.

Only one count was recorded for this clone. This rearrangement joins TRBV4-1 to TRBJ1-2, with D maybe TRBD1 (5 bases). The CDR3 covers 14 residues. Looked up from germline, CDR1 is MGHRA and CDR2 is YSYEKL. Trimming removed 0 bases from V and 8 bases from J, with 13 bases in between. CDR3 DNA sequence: TGCGCCAGCAGCCAAGAGGCCACAGGTCTCGGCTACACCTTC. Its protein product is CASSQEATGLGYTF.

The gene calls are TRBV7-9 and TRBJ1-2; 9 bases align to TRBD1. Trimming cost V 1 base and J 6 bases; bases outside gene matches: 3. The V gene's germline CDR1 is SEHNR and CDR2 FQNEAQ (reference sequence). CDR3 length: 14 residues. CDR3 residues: CASSLETGGHGYTF. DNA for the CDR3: TGTGCCAGCAGCTTAGAGACAGGGGGTCATGGCTACACCTTC. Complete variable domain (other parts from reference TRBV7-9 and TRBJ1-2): DTGVSQNPRHKITKRGQNVTFRCDPISEHNRLYWYRQTLGQGPEFLTYFQNEAQLEKSRLLSDRFSAERPKGSFSTLEIQRTEQGDSAMYLCASSLETGGHGYTFGSGTRLTVV.

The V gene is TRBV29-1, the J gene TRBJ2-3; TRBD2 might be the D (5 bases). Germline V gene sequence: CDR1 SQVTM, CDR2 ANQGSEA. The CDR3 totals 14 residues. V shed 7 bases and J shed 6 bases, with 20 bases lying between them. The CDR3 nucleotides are TGCAGCGGCTCACTAGGATTGGGCGCGGATACGCAGTATTTT. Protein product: CSGSLGLGADTQYF.

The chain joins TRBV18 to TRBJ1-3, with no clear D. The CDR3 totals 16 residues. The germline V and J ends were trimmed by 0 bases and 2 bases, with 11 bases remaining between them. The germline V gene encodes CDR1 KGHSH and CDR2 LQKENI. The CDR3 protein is CASSPPAGLPGNTIYF. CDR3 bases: TGTGCCAGCTCACCACCCGCTGGTCTCCCTGGAAACACCATATATTTT.

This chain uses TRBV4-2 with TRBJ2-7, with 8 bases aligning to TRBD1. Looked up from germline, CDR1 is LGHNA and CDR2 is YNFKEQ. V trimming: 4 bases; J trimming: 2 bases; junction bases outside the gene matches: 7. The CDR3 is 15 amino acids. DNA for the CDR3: TGTGCCAGCAGCCGTAGGACAGGGAACCCCTACGAGCAGTACTTC. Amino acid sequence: CASSRRTGNPYEQYF.

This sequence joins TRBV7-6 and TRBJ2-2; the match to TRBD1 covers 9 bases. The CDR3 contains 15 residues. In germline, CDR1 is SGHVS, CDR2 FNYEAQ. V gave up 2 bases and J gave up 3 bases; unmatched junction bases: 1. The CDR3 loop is CASSLRDRDTGELFF. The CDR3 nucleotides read TGTGCCAGCAGCTTAAGGGACAGGGACACCGGGGAGCTGTTTTTT.

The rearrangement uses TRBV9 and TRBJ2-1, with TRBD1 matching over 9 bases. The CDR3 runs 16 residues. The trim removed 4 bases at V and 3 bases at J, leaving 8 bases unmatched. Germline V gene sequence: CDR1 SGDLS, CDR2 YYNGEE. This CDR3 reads CASSPRGQGLYNEQFF. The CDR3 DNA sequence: TGTGCCAGCAGCCCTAGGGGACAGGGACTCTACAATGAGCAGTTCTTC.

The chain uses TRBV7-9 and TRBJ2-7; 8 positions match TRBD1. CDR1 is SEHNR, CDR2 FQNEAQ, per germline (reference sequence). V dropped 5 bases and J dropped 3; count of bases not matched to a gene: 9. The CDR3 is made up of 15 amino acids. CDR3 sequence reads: CASSADRGWVYEQYF. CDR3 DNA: TGTGCCAGCAGCGCAGACAGGGGATGGGTCTACGAGCAGTACTTC.

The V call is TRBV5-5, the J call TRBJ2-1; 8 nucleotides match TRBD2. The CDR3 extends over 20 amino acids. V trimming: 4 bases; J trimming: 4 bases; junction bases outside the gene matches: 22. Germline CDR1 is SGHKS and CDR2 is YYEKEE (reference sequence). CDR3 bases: TGTGCCAGCAGCCCGTGGGGGGTAGCAAGAGCGGGAGTTGTTTACAATGAGCAGTTCTTC. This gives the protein CASSPWGVARAGVVYNEQFF.